The rows below give T cell receptor beta chains drawn from one sample of a study of blood T cell repertoires in COVID-19. Data came from immunoSEQ multiplex PCR; TCRdb stores just in-frame clones and leaves some out. There are roughly 190,000 clones in the sample; around 90% occur only once, and around 0.5% lies in the top ten. Sequencing input: peripheral blood. These receptors originate from a man aged 45 to 65 with acute or convalescent COVID-19. The CDR3 runs from the conserved cysteine through the conserved F or W. D genes are given only for firm matches. Size is stated for part of the rows, as once, few or many counts, or as a class when the clone is expanded.

d_call cdr3_length j_call clone_size v_call cdr3_aa cdr3_nt
TRBD2 12 TRBJ2-2 . TRBV11-2 CASSPGGGELFF TGTGCCAGCAGCCCGGGGGGCGGGGAGCTGTTTTTT
TRBD2 15 TRBJ2-2 . TRBV7-3 CASTDARAGAGELFF TGTGCCAGCACTGACGCTAGAGCGGGAGCCGGGGAGCTGTTTTTT
TRBD1 14 TRBJ1-2 . TRBV6-5 CASYDRGLSYGYTF TGTGCCAGCTACGACAGGGGCCTTTCCTATGGCTACACCTTC
TRBD2 15 TRBJ2-1 . TRBV28 CASSTSGEPYNEQFF TGTGCCAGCAGTACTAGCGGGGAACCCTACAATGAGCAGTTCTTC
. 17 TRBJ1-3 few TRBV3-1/TRBV3-2 CASSQLNYTHRGNTIYF TGTGCCAGCAGCCAGCTAAACTACACTCACAGGGGAAACACCATATATTTT
. 15 TRBJ2-3 . TRBV9 CASSVTQGLTDTQYF TGTGCCAGCAGCGTAACTCAGGGGCTTACAGATACGCAGTATTTT
TRBD2 18 TRBJ2-1 . TRBV9 CASSHSQSGGLNYNEQFF TGTGCCAGCAGCCACTCCCAATCGGGGGGACTGAACTACAATGAGCAGTTCTTC
. 13 TRBJ1-2 . TRBV7-3 CASSFYGGDGYTF TGTGCCAGCAGCTTTTACGGAGGGGATGGCTACACCTTC
. 17 TRBJ1-6 . TRBV18 CASSPGGAGAYNSPLHF TGTGCCAGCTCACCGGGTGGGGCCGGCGCCTATAATTCACCCCTCCACTTT
. 15 TRBJ1-6 . TRBV30 CAWSGRVAYNSPLHF TGTGCCTGGAGTGGGAGGGTAGCGTATAATTCACCCCTCCACTTT
. 14 TRBJ1-2 . TRBV28 CASRNTGQGKGYTF TGTGCCAGCAGGAATACAGGTCAGGGAAAGGGCTACACCTTC
. 15 TRBJ2-3 . TRBV7-2 CASSLRGIGTDTQYF TGTGCCAGCAGCTTACGGGGGATCGGCACAGATACGCAGTATTTT
. 15 TRBJ1-6 . TRBV18 CASSLGHLTNSPLHF TGTGCCAGCTCACTGGGACACTTAACTAATTCACCCCTCCACTTT
TRBD1 14 TRBJ1-1 . TRBV5-1 CASSTGTVNTEAFF TGCGCCAGCAGCACCGGGACAGTGAACACTGAAGCTTTCTTT
. 15 TRBJ1-4 . TRBV7-9 CASTPFGQGNEKLFF TGTGCCAGCACCCCGTTCGGGCAGGGAAATGAAAAACTGTTTTTT
TRBD1 17 TRBJ1-1 . TRBV28 CASSLWGQGGWATEAFF TGTGCCAGCAGTTTATGGGGACAGGGCGGATGGGCCACTGAAGCTTTCTTT
. 12 TRBJ2-7 few TRBV11-1 CASSFRGDEQYF TGTGCCAGCAGCTTCAGGGGAGACGAGCAGTACTTC
TRBD1 15 TRBJ1-2 . TRBV5-1 CASSLGQGYGYGYTF TGCGCCAGCAGCTTGGGACAGGGGTACGGCTATGGCTACACCTTC
. 13 TRBJ1-1 . TRBV10-3 CAISTQENTEAFF TGTGCCATCAGTACACAGGAGAACACTGAAGCTTTCTTT
TRBD2 14 TRBJ2-5 . TRBV25-1 CASQPGLAQRPQYF TGTGCCAGCCAACCGGGACTAGCCCAGAGACCCCAGTACTTC
TRBD2 18 TRBJ2-3 few TRBV9 CASSVGTSGGLSTDTQYF TGTGCCAGCAGCGTAGGGACTAGCGGGGGCCTTAGCACAGATACGCAGTATTTT
. 17 TRBJ2-2 . TRBV9 CASSGGAGGTNTGELFF TGTGCCAGCAGCGGAGGGGCCGGGGGGACAAACACCGGGGAGCTGTTTTTT
TRBD2 16 TRBJ2-7 . TRBV7-8 CASSLGTSGRAGEQYF TGTGCCAGCAGCCTTGGGACTAGCGGGAGGGCTGGCGAGCAGTACTTC
TRBD2 15 TRBJ2-7 . TRBV11-2 CASSLVSGASYEQYF TGTGCCAGCAGCTTAGTTAGCGGGGCTTCCTACGAGCAGTACTTC
TRBD2 13 TRBJ2-7 . TRBV28 CASKAGGIYEQYF TGTGCCAGCAAAGCGGGAGGGATCTACGAGCAGTACTTC
. 15 TRBJ1-3 . TRBV7-2 CASSFGRGPGNTIYF TGTGCCAGCAGCTTTGGCAGGGGACCTGGAAACACCATATATTTT
. 15 TRBJ2-7 . TRBV7-2 CASSLSRGTPYEQYF TGTGCCAGCAGCTTATCCAGGGGGACTCCCTACGAGCAGTACTTC
TRBD2 15 TRBJ2-1 . TRBV5-4 CASSQSGTPYNEQFF TGTGCCAGCAGCCAGAGCGGGACCCCCTACAATGAGCAGTTCTTC
TRBD1 16 TRBJ1-5 . TRBV7-8 CASSFDLGTGNQPQHF TGTGCCAGCAGCTTTGACTTGGGGACAGGCAATCAGCCCCAGCATTTT
TRBD2 17 TRBJ2-2 . TRBV7-9 CASSQSGGALRAGELFF TGTGCCAGCAGCCAAAGCGGGGGGGCCCTTAGGGCCGGGGAGCTGTTTTTT
TRBD1 15 TRBJ2-5 . TRBV28 CASSSRDRGQETQYF TGTGCCAGCAGTTCCCGGGACAGGGGGCAGGAGACCCAGTACTTC
TRBD1 14 TRBJ1-5 . TRBV6-6 CASSGQGTAQPQHF TGTGCCAGCAGTGGACAGGGTACAGCTCAGCCCCAGCATTTT
. 14 TRBJ1-5 few TRBV3-1/TRBV3-2 CASSQDTVNQPQHF TGTGCCAGCAGCCAAGATACAGTCAATCAGCCCCAGCATTTT
. 16 TRBJ1-6 . TRBV18 CASSPNPVSLRESLHF TGTGCCAGCTCACCTAACCCCGTGTCCCTCCGTGAGTCCCTCCACTTT
TRBD1 13 TRBJ1-2 . TRBV6-5 CASVGQGASGYTF TGTGCCAGTGTGGGACAGGGGGCCTCTGGCTACACCTTC
. 16 TRBJ2-2 . TRBV6-2/TRBV6-3 CASSYHSDGGGVELFF TGTGCCAGCAGTTATCACTCGGACGGGGGAGGAGTGGAGCTGTTTTTT
. 14 TRBJ2-3 . TRBV7-9 CASSLGALTDTQYF TGTGCCAGCAGCTTGGGGGCCCTCACAGATACGCAGTATTTT
TRBD1 18 TRBJ2-6 . TRBV5-6 CASSFPGQGYSGANVLTF TGTGCCAGCAGCTTCCCGGGACAGGGGTACTCTGGGGCCAACGTCCTGACTTTC
. 15 TRBJ2-6 once TRBV7-3 CASSQTGFGANVLTF TGTGCCAGCAGCCAAACAGGGTTTGGGGCCAACGTCCTGACTTTC
TRBD2 19 TRBJ2-1 . TRBV15 CATSTTSGGFVFRVDEQFF TGTGCCACCAGCACTACTAGCGGGGGGTTCGTTTTTCGTGTAGATGAGCAGTTCTTC
. 14 TRBJ1-5 . TRBV19 CASSEGVENQPQHF TGTGCCAGTAGCGAGGGGGTTGAGAATCAGCCCCAGCATTTT
. 13 TRBJ2-5 once TRBV6-5 CASSYDSAETQYF TGTGCCAGCAGTTACGACAGCGCGGAGACCCAGTACTTC
. 16 TRBJ1-5 . TRBV6-2/TRBV6-3 CASSTKQGWDNQPQHF TGTGCCAGCAGTACAAAACAGGGATGGGACAATCAGCCCCAGCATTTT
TRBD2 17 TRBJ2-1 . TRBV6-2/TRBV6-3 CASSENYRTSGSDEQFF TGTGCCAGCAGCGAAAACTACCGGACTAGCGGGAGCGATGAGCAGTTCTTC
TRBD2 14 TRBJ2-7 . TRBV20-1 CSASSLAGLYEQYF TGCAGTGCTAGTAGCCTAGCGGGGCTCTACGAGCAGTACTTC
TRBD1 17 TRBJ2-1 . TRBV2 CASSEPSGTDLYNEQFF TGTGCCAGCAGTGAGCCCTCCGGGACAGACCTTTACAATGAGCAGTTCTTC
TRBD1 18 TRBJ2-2 . TRBV10-3 CAISDPFRDRENTGELFF TGTGCCATCAGTGATCCTTTCCGGGACAGGGAAAACACCGGGGAGCTGTTTTTT
. 13 TRBJ2-7 . TRBV6-5 CASTATGSYEQYF TGTGCCAGCACCGCTACGGGCTCCTACGAGCAGTACTTC
. 14 TRBJ1-1 few TRBV7-8 CASSLDVSYTEAFF TGTGCCAGCAGCTTAGACGTCAGTTACACTGAAGCTTTCTTT
TRBD1 17 TRBJ2-1 . TRBV9 CASSARTGVGYYNEQFF TGTGCCAGCAGCGCCCGGACAGGGGTGGGGTACTACAATGAGCAGTTCTTC
. 15 TRBJ1-1 . TRBV5-1 CASSLTGLLDTEAFF TGCGCCAGCAGCTTGACAGGGCTTCTGGACACTGAAGCTTTCTTT
. 14 TRBJ1-6 . TRBV7-9 CASIAKGRDSPLHF TGTGCCAGCATTGCAAAAGGCAGGGATTCACCCCTCCACTTT
. 14 TRBJ2-3 . TRBV5-1 CASRDGSVTDTQYF TGCGCCAGCAGGGATGGGAGTGTAACAGATACGCAGTATTTT